Here is one TCR beta chain with its context. Its antigen is not identified. This specimen belongs to a study of shared clonotypes between healthy human individuals. Study at large: Three CD4 naive, three CD4 memory, two CD8 naive and one CD8 memory plate were used per donor. The study's findings and limits: Generation probabilities of non-shared clonotypes were lower (relative to those shared by all four donors). Naive subsets generally had larger estimated richness than memory subsets.

Looked up from germline, CDR1 is SGHTA and CDR2 is FQGNSA. V dropped 6 bases and J dropped 0; count of bases not matched to a gene: 4. The CDR3 runs to 15 residues. Using about 0.2 ug DNA, about 29,000 T cell genomes, the sorted-subset replicate PCRs were run. TCRdb's table, derived via immunoSEQ multiplex PCR, lists solely in-frame clones and lacks some. The sample lists roughly 760,000 clones, around 74% occurring once. The sequence was obtained from a woman aged 30 to 39 in good health. The sequencing input was memory CD4+ T cells sorted from blood. Subset: CD45RA-negative fraction. The rearrangement links TRBV7-2 to TRBJ2-2, with 7 bases identical to TRBD1. The CDR3 sequence is CASRLGQTNTGELFF. CDR3 coding DNA: TGTGCCAGCAGGTTGGGACAGACGAACACCGGGGAGCTGTTTTTT.